This is a list of T cell receptor beta chains from one sample in a study of OX40 agonist ivuxolimab in advanced cancers. TCRdb's table, derived via immunoSEQ multiplex PCR, lists solely in-frame clones and lacks some. This table has about 55,000 clones, approximately 91% appearing once. This specimen consisted of CD4+ or CD8+ T cells sorted from blood, obtained in a trial of the OX40 agonist ivuxolimab. The receptors derive from an adult with an advanced solid tumor such as melanoma, head and neck, liver or kidney cancer. Both conserved end residues are part of each CDR3. Expanded clones are given a class, and other clones once, few, many or no size at all.

>TRBJ2-7|TRBV27|NA
CASSFLTGSSEQYF
>TRBJ2-5|TRBV11-3|NA
CASSLGLRDREETQYF
>TRBJ2-3|TRBV7-3|NA
CASSSSGGWTDTQYF
>TRBJ2-5|TRBV9|once
CASSLRLAETQYF
>TRBJ2-2|TRBV20-1|few
CSSRNTGELFF
>TRBJ2-1|TRBV18|NA
CASSPGQGFTSEQFF
>TRBJ2-2|TRBV19|NA
CASSRKRDTGELFF
>TRBJ2-1|TRBV5-5|once
CASSSTFGGVYNEQFF
>TRBJ2-7|TRBV19|once
CASSIHFGEQYF
>TRBJ1-2|TRBV7-2|NA
CASSRRTGSANYGYTF
>TRBJ1-2|TRBV19|NA
CASSPALLGYTF
>TRBJ1-1|TRBV6-5|NA
CASSYSTGEAFF
>TRBJ1-5|TRBV28|NA
CASKEGSYNQPQHF
>TRBJ1-1|TRBV11-2|NA
CASSLAFATGVPNTEAFF
>TRBJ2-2|TRBV27|NA
CASGIPLTAGELFF
>TRBJ2-2|TRBV30|NA
CAWSVTRIPNTGELFF
>TRBJ2-3|TRBV11-3|NA
CASSRSSGVTDTQYF
>TRBJ2-1|TRBV18|few
CASSPQRSGIGHNEQFF
>TRBJ2-1|TRBV18|NA
CASSPDYNEQFF
>TRBJ1-2|TRBV7-2|NA
CASSLDFGTANYGYTF
>TRBJ1-3|TRBV19|NA
CASTSRGSGNTIYF
>TRBJ1-4|TRBV6-1|NA
CASSAHDNEKLFF
>TRBJ2-7|TRBV2|NA
CASKRAGEYEQYF
>TRBJ2-5|TRBV21-1|NA
CASSKAFRTGEETQYF
>TRBJ2-3|TRBV4-2|NA
CASSPTSGRGDTQYF